This T cell receptor (beta chain) was recorded in a study of blood T cell repertoires in COVID-19. Study-wide context: PBMCs, B-cell-depleted T cells, or T cells were the source of the cDNA or gDNA that made up the material.

Individuals drawn from approximately 26 US areas were roughly 18 to 100 years old. Donors were grouped by their self-reported clinical history. In the original processing: Estimation of nucleated cell counts was performed using reference gene primer amplification. Clones were sequenced by immunoSEQ multiplex PCR, and TCRdb holds only the in-frame ones, with some missing. V and J calls plus clone size are reproduced from that table; the DNA served to infer D and trimming. The table records roughly 330,000 clones, 88% of them present only once. Germline CDR1 is LGHDT and CDR2 is YNNKEL (reference sequence). The V and J ends lost 0 bases and 4 bases, in that order; junction bases with no gene match: 10. There are 17 residues in the CDR3.

This TCR was sampled from a man aged 30-40 years who had recovered from COVID-19. The chain uses TRBV3-1 (or the pseudogene TRBV3-2) and TRBJ2-5; 8 bases line up with TRBD2. The material sequenced was PBMCs or T cells enriched from blood (not recorded which). The CDR3 loop reads CASSQEAGATMGETQYF. CDR3 nucleotide sequence: TGTGCCAGCAGCCAAGAAGCGGGGGCCACGATGGGAGAGACCCAGTACTTC.